This T cell receptor (beta chain) emerged from a study of technical replicates of blood from several donors. The CDR3 runs to 17 residues. Germline CDR1 and CDR2: SGDLS and YYNGEE. The V and J ends lost 2 bases and 0 bases respectively, with 12 bases between them. Repertoires were generated with immunoSEQ multiplex PCR, while TCRdb's copy carries only in-frame clones and drops some. The sample consists of under 100,000 clones, almost 96% of them appearing once. The TCR originated in a human donor in good health. The chain is built from TRBV9 and TRBJ2-6; D might be TRBD2 (5 bases). The specimen was T cells isolated from PBMCs. CDR3 DNA: TGTGCCAGCAGCGTGCCCAGAGGGAGCTCTGGGGCCAACGTCCTGACTTTC. Translation gives CASSVPRGSSGANVLTF.